Following are 24 T cell receptor beta chains from one sample sequenced in a study of OX40 agonist ivuxolimab in advanced cancers. Here immunoSEQ multiplex PCR was the method, and the copy in TCRdb shows in-frame clones only, minus some. The sample shows 50,000 to 65,000 clones, around 88% of them seen only once. Sequenced here: CD4+ or CD8+ T cells sorted from blood, sampled in a trial of the OX40 agonist ivuxolimab. The source of these receptors is an adult with an advanced solid tumor such as melanoma, head and neck, liver or kidney cancer.

This chain joins TRBV2 and TRBJ2-7, with D perhaps given as TRBD1 or TRBD2 (5 bases each). The germline V gene has CDR1 SNHLY and CDR2 FYNNEI. V lost 4 bases to trimming and J lost 5 bases, with 15 bases between them. There are 14 residues in the CDR3. As DNA, the CDR3 is TGTGCCAGCAGTGTCGACGGGGCGGCGGACGAGCAGTACTTC. It translates to CASSVDGAADEQYF.

The J gene is TRBJ2-3, the V gene TRBV7-9; tentatively, D is TRBD1 (6 bases). The germline V gene has CDR1 SEHNR and CDR2 FQNEAQ (reference sequence). The CDR3 has 14 residues. Trimming cost V 6 bases and J 2 bases, with 12 bases left between them. The CDR3 coding sequence is TGTGCCAGCAGATCAGGGGTTAACACAGATACGCAGTATTTT. As protein: CASRSGVNTDTQYF. The variable domain in full, with the rest retrieved from reference TRBV7-9 and TRBJ2-3, is DTGVSQNPRHKITKRGQNVTFRCDPISEHNRLYWYRQTLGQGPEFLTYFQNEAQLEKSRLLSDRFSAERPKGSFSTLEIQRTEQGDSAMYLCASRSGVNTDTQYFGPGTRLTVL.

By proportion, this clone is medium-sized. The chain joins TRBV7-8 to TRBJ2-2, with D possibly TRBD1 on 5 matching bases. Per the germline V gene, CDR1 is SGHVS and CDR2 is FQNEAQ. The CDR3 is 14 residues long. V dropped 1 base and J dropped 8 bases, with 11 bases sitting between them. Here the CDR3 DNA reads TGTGCCAGCAGCTTAGACAGGCAAAGGGGGGAGCTGTTTTTT. Translating it yields CASSLDRQRGELFF.

This chain joins TRBV28 and TRBJ1-1; 7 bases match TRBD1. Germline trimming cut 5 bases from V and 1 base from J; bases unmatched to any gene: 4. The CDR3 runs to 14 residues. From germline, CDR1 is MDHEN and CDR2 SYDVKM. This CDR3 is CASSPGQTNTEAFF. The DNA for the CDR3 is TGTGCCAGCAGTCCGGGACAGACGAACACTGAAGCTTTCTTT.

This clone has just one count. The gene calls are TRBV28 and TRBJ1-1; no clear D. CDR3 length: 12 residues. V shed 6 bases and J shed 7 bases, with 12 bases lying between them. Germline V gene data show CDR1 as MDHEN and CDR2 as SYDVKM. CDR3 protein: CASRKSTGEAFF. The CDR3 DNA is TGTGCCAGCAGGAAGAGTACGGGTGAAGCTTTCTTT. Full variable domain (missing parts from reference TRBV28 and TRBJ1-1): DVKVTQSSRYLVKRTGEKVFLECVQDMDHENMFWYRQDPGLGLRLIYFSYDVKMKEKGDIPEGYSVSREKKERFSLILESASTNQTSMYLCASRKSTGEAFFGQGTRLTVV.

The chain recombines TRBV28 with TRBJ2-3; D ambiguous. V was trimmed by 5 bases and J by 2 bases, leaving 11 bases between them. The CDR3 runs 14 residues. Germline lookup yields CDR1 MDHEN and CDR2 SYDVKM. The CDR3 loop is CASSPDGDTDTQYF. The CDR3 region has the DNA TGTGCCAGCAGTCCTGACGGAGACACAGATACGCAGTATTTT.

In DNA form, the CDR3 reads TGTGCCAGCAGCGGACAGTTCAATCAGCCCCAGCATTTT. The encoded protein is CASSGQFNQPQHF. The V and J genes are TRBV6-5 and TRBJ1-5; possibly TRBD1 for D (6 bases). CDR1 and CDR2 from the germline V gene are MNHEY and SVGAGI. The CDR3 loop spans 13 amino acids. The V end was cut by 6 bases, the J end by 3 bases, with 9 bases between.

The chain recombines TRBV11-3 with TRBJ2-5, with 7 bases aligning to TRBD1. The CDR3 is made up of 13 amino acids. Looked up from germline, CDR1 is SGHNT and CDR2 is YENEEA. The V gene end was trimmed by 5 bases and the J gene end by 3 bases; junction bases not matched to a gene: 3. DNA for the CDR3: TGTGCCAGCAGCCCCGGGACAGAAGAGACCCAGTACTTC. Translating gives CASSPGTEETQYF.

The gene calls are TRBV30 and TRBJ1-3; 8 bases fit TRBD1. Germline V lookup: CDR1 GTSNPN, CDR2 SVGIG (reference sequence). The CDR3 has 15 residues. J lost 0 bases, V lost 8 bases, and 9 bases had no gene match. In nucleotides, the CDR3 is TGTGCCGCGGATCCGGGACAGGTCTCTGGAAACACCATATATTTT. Amino acids: CAADPGQVSGNTIYF.

The V and J genes are TRBV5-6 and TRBJ1-5; D not certain. The CDR3 loop spans 14 amino acids. In germline, CDR1 is SGHDT, CDR2 YYEEEE. Trimming took off 0 bases at V and 6 bases at J, with 10 bases between the two ends. CDR3 in amino acids: CASSLDGVPQPQHF. The CDR3 DNA is TGTGCCAGCAGCTTGGACGGGGTCCCTCAGCCCCAGCATTTT. Full variable domain (outside the CDR3, taken from reference TRBV5-6 and TRBJ1-5): DAGVTQSPTHLIKTRGQQVTLRCSPKSGHDTVSWYQQALGQGPQFIFQYYEEEERQRGNFPDRFSGHQFPNYSSELNVNALLLGDSALYLCASSLDGVPQPQHFGDGTRLSIL.

This clone came up once. CDR3 nucleotides: TGCGCCAGCAGCTTGGCCGCGGGGGCCCTCACTGAAGCTTTCTTT. Residues: CASSLAAGALTEAFF. The rearrangement uses TRBV5-1 and TRBJ1-1, with D possibly matching TRBD1 (6 bases). There are 15 residues in the CDR3. Germline V gene lookup returns CDR1 SGHRS and CDR2 YFSETQ. Trimming shortened V by 0 bases and J by 4 bases, and 13 bases separated the two germline ends.

This chain links TRBV19 with TRBJ2-7, with TRBD2 as a possible D gene (6 bases). The CDR3 has 13 amino acids. Looked up from germline, CDR1 is LNHDA and CDR2 is SQIVND (reference sequence). The CDR3 spells CAPPGGISYEQYF. The CDR3 DNA sequence: TGTGCTCCTCCAGGCGGGATCTCCTACGAGCAGTACTTC.

The V and J genes are TRBV11-2 and TRBJ2-3; 12 nucleotides agree with TRBD2. CDR3 length equals 15 residues. Trimming removed 5 bases from V and 1 base from J; junction bases left unmatched: 1. CDR1 SGHAT and CDR2 FQNNGV come from the germline V gene. This chain's CDR3 is CASSRLAGGTDTQYF. The CDR3 DNA reads TGTGCCAGCAGCCGACTAGCGGGAGGCACAGATACGCAGTATTTT.

The chain has TRBV7-9 and TRBJ2-2; D unresolved. There are 13 residues in the CDR3. The germline V gene encodes CDR1 SEHNR and CDR2 FQNEAQ (reference sequence). Trimming cost V 7 bases and J 0 bases, with 6 bases left between them. The CDR3 region is CASIKSNTGELFF. CDR3 in DNA: TGTGCCAGCATCAAATCGAACACCGGGGAGCTGTTTTTT.

The rearrangement links TRBV7-3 to TRBJ1-1; 8 bases map to TRBD1. Germline CDR1 and CDR2: SGHTA and FQGTGA. Trimming cost V 5 bases and J 4 bases; bases outside gene matches: 6. This CDR3 spans 14 amino acids. CDR3 sequence: CASSDQGAGTEAFF. CDR3 in DNA: TGTGCCAGCAGCGACCAGGGGGCGGGCACTGAAGCTTTCTTT.

This clone was seen a single time. The chain uses TRBV6-5 and TRBJ1-2; tentative D call: TRBD1 (6 bases). V was clipped by 2 bases and J by 4 bases, with 8 bases between them. The CDR3 runs 13 residues. CDR1 is MNHEY and CDR2 is SVGAGI in the germline V gene. CDR3 amino acids: CASSYTGTYGYTF. The CDR3 DNA follows: TGTGCCAGCAGTTACACAGGGACCTATGGCTACACCTTC.

V is TRBV6-1 and J is TRBJ1-2; TRBD1 matches 11 bases. The CDR3 spans 13 residues. Germline V gives CDR1 MNHNS, CDR2 SASEGT. Germline trimming cut 5 bases from V and 12 bases from J; bases unmatched to any gene: 8. The chain's CDR3 is CASSQRTGGDDTF. In nucleotides, the CDR3 is TGTGCCAGCAGTCAGAGGACAGGGGGCGATGACACCTTC.

The CDR3 region has the DNA TGTGCCAGCAGCCCGAGCGGGAGTAGCCCTGACTACGAGCAGTACTTC. Its translation is CASSPSGSSPDYEQYF. The chain is built from TRBV13 and TRBJ2-7; 8 nucleotides match TRBD2. V dropped 5 bases and J dropped 3; count of bases not matched to a gene: 12. This CDR3 spans 16 amino acids. Germline CDR1 reads PRHDT; CDR2 reads FYEKMQ (reference sequence).

This clone appeared a single time. This sequence joins TRBV15 and TRBJ2-6, with unresolved D. Germline CDR1 reads LNHNV; CDR2 reads YYDKDF (reference sequence). Trimming removed 0 bases from V and 2 bases from J, with 14 bases in between. The CDR3 is made up of 18 amino acids. As DNA, the CDR3 is TGTGCCACCAGCAGAGACCCTGTGGGTACGGCTGGGGCCAACGTCCTGACTTTC. Protein sequence: CATSRDPVGTAGANVLTF.

CDR3 sequence (DNA): TGTGCCAGCAGTTACGCCCGGGACAGAGATGAAAAACTGTTTTTT. This gives the protein CASSYARDRDEKLFF. The chain has TRBV6-5 and TRBJ1-4, with 7 bases that match TRBD1. The CDR3 has 15 amino acids. Per germline, CDR1 MNHEY and CDR2 SVGAGI. With 2 bases clipped from V and 6 bases from J, the junction kept 6 bases outside the gene matches.

V usage is TRBV7-6 and J usage is TRBJ2-7, with TRBD2 identical over 10 bases. The CDR3 contains 15 residues. Germline trimming cut 2 bases from V and 2 bases from J; bases unmatched to any gene: 3. The germline V gene encodes CDR1 SGHVS and CDR2 FNYEAQ. The CDR3 here is CASSLSSGGPYEQYF. The DNA of the CDR3 is TGTGCCAGCAGCTTATCTAGCGGGGGCCCCTACGAGCAGTACTTC.

This chain uses TRBV5-6 with TRBJ2-1, with 7 bases aligning to TRBD2. This CDR3 has 16 residues. Germline V gene data show CDR1 as SGHDT and CDR2 as YYEEEE. The V and J ends lost 4 bases and 0 bases, in that order; junction bases with no gene match: 7. The CDR3 sequence is CASSPIGGTSYNEQFF. The CDR3 bases are TGTGCCAGCAGCCCCATCGGGGGGACCTCCTACAATGAGCAGTTCTTC.

This clone is a singleton in its sample. This chain links TRBV7-9 with TRBJ2-3; the D is unclear. V lost 1 base, J lost 0 bases, and 11 bases lay in between. Germline-derived CDR1 and CDR2 are SEHNR and FQNEAQ (reference sequence). The CDR3 has 16 residues. The CDR3 region has the DNA TGTGCCAGCAGCTTAGGGTCCAGCGTTAGCACAGATACGCAGTATTTT. Encoded protein: CASSLGSSVSTDTQYF.

This clone was recorded only once. This rearrangement joins TRBV5-1 to TRBJ1-4; 9 bases line up with TRBD1. V was clipped by 4 bases and J by 9 bases; unmatched bases: 13. Germline V gene data show CDR1 as SGHRS and CDR2 as YFSETQ. This CDR3 is 16 amino acids long. DNA of the CDR3: TGCGCCAGCAGCACCGGAGGGGGGACAGGGATCAAAAAACTGTTTTTT. Residues: CASSTGGGTGIKKLFF. The variable domain in full, with the rest retrieved from reference TRBV5-1 and TRBJ1-4, is KAGVTQTPRYLIKTRGQQVTLSCSPISGHRSVSWYQQTPGQGLQFLFEYFSETQRNKGNFPGRFSGRQFSNSRSEMNVSTLELGDSALYLCASSTGGGTGIKKLFFGSGTQLSVL.